This TCR beta chain is drawn from a study of T cell responses to AZD1222 COVID-19 vaccine. Study findings and constraints: Clonal diversity was possibly underestimated, and white British individuals and females predominated among donors. The study sampled repertoires only after the peak T cell response. A reported finding is that nearly half of spike-specific TCRs target unmutated variant regions.

Concerning this clone: Antigen: not known.

Assay used: immunoSEQ multiplex PCR; TCRdb lists only in-frame clones, some missing. The table includes more than 65,000 clones, around 85% detected once. This CDR3 contains 14 residues. V was cut by 4 bases and J by 4 bases, with 13 bases left in between. Germline-derived CDR1 and CDR2 are LNHDA and SQIVND (reference sequence). The sequence came from an adult in good health. Source: peripheral blood, taken on day 0 of AZD1222 vaccination. The rearrangement joins TRBV19 to TRBJ1-1; no definite D call. CDR3 sequence reads: CASSRLARVTEAFF. CDR3 bases: TGTGCCAGTAGTAGACTCGCCAGAGTCACTGAAGCTTTCTTT.